Given below is one T cell receptor beta chain in context. The target antigen is unknown. Cells were stimulated with overlapping HIV-1 Gag 15-mer peptides. Sorted nonresponding memory CD4+ T cells were CD40L-negative, CD69-negative, CD45RO-high. The data originate from a study of persistence of HIV-infected CD4 T cells. Sequencing used immunoSEQ version 4 in survey mode. Libraries were prepared by immunoSEQ multiplex PCR; TCRdb keeps only in-frame clonotypes and omits some of them. The data show over 60,000 clones, approximately 75% seen once. V was pared by 0 bases and J by 4 bases, with 13 bases between. Germline CDR1 is ENHRY and CDR2 is SYGVKD. The CDR3 is 15 amino acids.

This sequence originates from an adult man with HIV who was CMV-seropositive. The specimen was CD4+ T cells sorted from PBMCs after roughly 19-hour stimulation, collected from a patient who received antiretroviral therapy. The rearrangement links TRBV10-3 to TRBJ2-7; D is possibly TRBD2 (6 bases). For the CDR3, the DNA is TGTGCCATCAGTGAGTCTCTCGGGACTGGTTACGAGCAGTACTTC. This encodes CAISESLGTGYEQYF.